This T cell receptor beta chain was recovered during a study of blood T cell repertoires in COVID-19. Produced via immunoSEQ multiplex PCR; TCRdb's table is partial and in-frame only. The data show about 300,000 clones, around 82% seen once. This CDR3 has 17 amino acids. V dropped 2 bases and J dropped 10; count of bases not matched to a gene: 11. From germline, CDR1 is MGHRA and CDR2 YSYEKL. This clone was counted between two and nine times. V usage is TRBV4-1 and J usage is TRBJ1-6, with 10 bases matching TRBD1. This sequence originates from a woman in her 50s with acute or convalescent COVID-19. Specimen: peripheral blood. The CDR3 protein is CASSQLLGQGSRSPLHF. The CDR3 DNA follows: TGCGCCAGCAGCCAACTACTGGGACAGGGGAGTCGGTCACCCCTCCACTTT.